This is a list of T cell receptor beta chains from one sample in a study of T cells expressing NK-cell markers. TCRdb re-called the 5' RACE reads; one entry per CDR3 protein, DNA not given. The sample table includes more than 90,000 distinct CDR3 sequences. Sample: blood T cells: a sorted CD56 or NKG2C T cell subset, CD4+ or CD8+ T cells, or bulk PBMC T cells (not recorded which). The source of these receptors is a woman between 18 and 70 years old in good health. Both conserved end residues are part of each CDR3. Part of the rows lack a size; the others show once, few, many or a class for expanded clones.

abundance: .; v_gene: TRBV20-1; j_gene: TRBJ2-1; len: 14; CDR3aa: CSARDGERGVEQFF
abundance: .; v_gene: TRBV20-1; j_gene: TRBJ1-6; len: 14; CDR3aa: CSARDRLLTSPLHF
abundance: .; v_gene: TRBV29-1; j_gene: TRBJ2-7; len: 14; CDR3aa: CSVERLAGGNEQYF
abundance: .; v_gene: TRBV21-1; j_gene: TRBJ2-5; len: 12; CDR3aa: CASSKVAQTQYF
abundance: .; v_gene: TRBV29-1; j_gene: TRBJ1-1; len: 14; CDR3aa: CSVPITGVGTEAFF
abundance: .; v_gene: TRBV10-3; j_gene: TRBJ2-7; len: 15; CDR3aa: CAISGTGGDGYEQYF
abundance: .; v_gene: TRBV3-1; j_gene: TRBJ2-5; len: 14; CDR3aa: CASSQAVAGETQYF
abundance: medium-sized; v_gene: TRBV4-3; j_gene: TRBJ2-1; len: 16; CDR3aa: CASSQDSGSSYNEQFF
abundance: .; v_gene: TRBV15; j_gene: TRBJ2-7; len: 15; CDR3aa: CATSRDPQFSYEQYF
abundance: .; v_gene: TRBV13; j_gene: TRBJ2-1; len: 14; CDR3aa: CASSYSAGDNEQFF
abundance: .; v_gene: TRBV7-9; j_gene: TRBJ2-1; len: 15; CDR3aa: CASSLRLAGYDEQFF
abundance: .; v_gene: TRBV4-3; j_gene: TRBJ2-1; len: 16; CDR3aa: CASSQDPRGSYNEQFF
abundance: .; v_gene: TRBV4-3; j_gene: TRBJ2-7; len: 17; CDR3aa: CASSQDLMEVPSYEQYF
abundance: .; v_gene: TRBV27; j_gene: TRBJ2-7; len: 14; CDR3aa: CARSFLAGSYEQYF
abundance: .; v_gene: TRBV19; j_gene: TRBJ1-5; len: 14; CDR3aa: CASRVGSSNQPQHF
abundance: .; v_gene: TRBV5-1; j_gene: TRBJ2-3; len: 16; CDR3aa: CASSLAVLAVTDTQYF
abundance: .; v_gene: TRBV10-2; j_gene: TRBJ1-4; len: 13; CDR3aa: CASGDGPNEKLFF
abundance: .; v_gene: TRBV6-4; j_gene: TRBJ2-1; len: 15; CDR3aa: CASSEIGGEYNEQFF
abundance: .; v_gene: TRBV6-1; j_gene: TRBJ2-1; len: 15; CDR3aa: CASSQTGSGGDEQFF
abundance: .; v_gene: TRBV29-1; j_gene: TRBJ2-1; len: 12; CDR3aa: CSVERGIGEQFF
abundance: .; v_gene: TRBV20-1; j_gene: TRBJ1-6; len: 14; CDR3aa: CSARKTGANSPLHF
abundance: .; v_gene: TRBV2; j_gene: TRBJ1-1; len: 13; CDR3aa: CASSGEGGAEAFF
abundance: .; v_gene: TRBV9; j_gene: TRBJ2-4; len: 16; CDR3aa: CASSPEGGAAKNIQYF
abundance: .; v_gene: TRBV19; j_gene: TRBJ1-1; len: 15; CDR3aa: CASSMGPVGSTEAFF
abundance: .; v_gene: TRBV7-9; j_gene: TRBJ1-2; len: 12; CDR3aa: CASSLELNGYTF
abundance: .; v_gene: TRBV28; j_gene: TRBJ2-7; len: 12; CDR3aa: CASSRVGGEQYF
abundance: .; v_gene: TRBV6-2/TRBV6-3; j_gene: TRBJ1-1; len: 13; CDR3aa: CASTPSLGLEAFF